The sequence of this T cell receptor (beta chain) was determined in a study of blood T cell repertoires in COVID-19 (dated by TCRdb to about 2020). In the study overall: The collaborator samples originated in the United States, Italy and Spain and spanned the acute and convalescent phases of COVID-19. HLA class I and class II types, where available, came from metadata supplied by the sample provider rather than from assay-based typing. The dataset comprised deeply sampled blood TCRbeta repertoires from subjects exposed to, actively infected with, or recovered from COVID-19. A de-identified subject ID, COVID-19 status, age in years and sex were almost always included in the sample metadata. The samples were drawn from two sources: the first 160 participants of the ongoing ImmuneRACE study, and 1,000 to 1,500 subjects contributed by 6 global collaborators. The repertoires were released in a freely available public database intended as a resource for research on the immune response to SARS-CoV-2. The prospective study material was composed of cDNA or gDNA derived from T cells, B-cell-depleted T cells, or PBMCs.

TCRbeta CDR3 regions were amplified from genomic DNA using the immunoSEQ Assay, a bias-controlled multiplex PCR. The paper's data handling went like this. Within the assay, amplification of reference gene primers was used to estimate how many nucleated cells each sample contained. Sequence reads were collapsed and filtered to measure the absolute abundance of every unique TCRbeta CDR3 rearrangement. Productive Simpson clonality was computed per sample as the square root of Simpson's diversity index over productive rearrangements. TCRdb stores this immuneACCESS table with in-frame sequences only. Part of the clones is absent; in the studies checked, under half of the shortfall reflects unresolved V genes, and no reason is known for the rest. V, J and clone size are those of that table, while D and trimming were read from the DNA. This sample is represented by 35,000 or so clones; 85% to 95% of them were singletons. Roughly 36% of the sample comes from the top ten.

V and J lose 6 bases and 1 base, and a span of 12 bases separates them. There are 14 amino acids in the CDR3, from cysteine to phenylalanine inclusive. Just the 42-base CDR3 DNA is kept, in frame starting at base 1. In the germline V gene, CDR1 corresponds to KGHSH and CDR2 to LQKENI. On the study overall, not on this receptor specifically: The amount of clinical and demographic metadata varied by source and participant and was provided uncurated.

Collaborating institutions collected whole blood in K2EDTA tubes following their own protocols. For TCRbeta analysis, collaborator samples were shipped as frozen whole blood, as isolated PBMCs, or as DNA extracted from either sample type. On this clone itself: Its antigen is still unknown. Base qualities are missing; no much larger clone stands one base away.

The receptor's source is a man aged 55 to 70 with active or convalescent COVID-19. The sequencing sample was made of peripheral blood. The receptor chain draws on TRBV18 and TRBJ1-1, with the D gene uncertain. The CDR3 in this case is CASSPTRENTEAFF. In nucleotides, the sequence is TGTGCCAGCTCCCCGACGAGGGAGAACACTGAAGCTTTCTTT.